This T cell receptor beta chain was documented in a study of blood T cell repertoires in COVID-19 (dated by TCRdb to 2018 to 2020). Notes on the research overall: Collaborator samples came from the United States, Italy and Spain and covered acute and convalescent phases of COVID-19. The material from the prospective study consisted of cDNA or gDNA derived from T cells, B-cell-depleted T cells, or PBMCs. The repertoires were released in a freely available public database intended as a resource for research on the immune response to SARS-CoV-2. The dataset comprised deeply sampled blood TCRbeta repertoires from subjects exposed to, actively infected with, or recovered from COVID-19. Where HLA class I and class II types were available, the types were taken from metadata supplied by the sample provider, not from assay-based typing. Samples came from the ongoing ImmuneRACE study (first 160 participants) plus 1,254 subjects from 6 global collaborators. Sample metadata almost always included a de-identified subject ID, COVID-19 status, age in years and sex.

Paper-wide results and their limitations: How much clinical and demographic metadata was included differed by source and by participant, and the metadata was provided uncurated.

Regarding this clone: Its recognized antigen is unknown. Base qualities are not recorded, but no much larger clone differs from it by a single base.

The collaborating institutions used their own protocols to collect whole blood in K2EDTA tubes. For TCRbeta analysis, collaborators shipped samples in one of three forms: frozen whole blood, isolated PBMCs, or DNA extracted from either of those sample types. TCRbeta CDR3 regions were amplified from genomic DNA by means of the immunoSEQ Assay, a bias-controlled multiplex PCR. The study's processing was this. The number of nucleated cells in each sample was estimated by amplification of reference gene primers within the assay. Sequence reads were collapsed and filtered to measure the absolute abundance of every unique TCRbeta CDR3 rearrangement. For each sample, productive Simpson clonality was calculated as the square root of Simpson's diversity index across productive rearrangements. In TCRdb, the immuneACCESS table is reduced to in-frame sequences with V and J assigned. These tables do not hold every clone; where another copy was compared, an unresolved V gene accounts for under half, and the others remain unexplained. The D gene and trimming were derived from the DNA, and the V and J assignments and clone size from that table. Counted in this sample were under 140,000 clones; roughly four fifths of them appeared once. More than 15% of the sample goes to the ten largest clones.

The receptor's source is a woman between 55 and 75 years old with acute or convalescent COVID-19. The material sequenced was peripheral blood.

The nucleotide sequence reads as follows: TGTGCCAGCAGCCAAAACCCGGGAAGAGAGACCCAGTACTTC. Its translation is CASSQNPGRETQYF. The sequence joins TRBV6-2 or TRBV6-3 to TRBJ2-5; possibly the D gene is TRBD2, per 5 matching bases. V was cut back by 6 bases and J by 4 bases, leaving a gap of 15 bases between them. Counted from cysteine to phenylalanine, this CDR3 has 14 amino acids. Of all the DNA, just the CDR3 is kept, 42 bases in frame from base 1. The germline V gene yields MNHEY for CDR1 and SVGEGT for CDR2.